This T cell receptor beta chain was retrieved from a study of Graves' ophthalmopathy and Graves' hyperthyroidism. The V gene's germline CDR1 is SQVTM and CDR2 ANQGSEA. CDR3 length: 14 residues. J gave up 5 bases and V 4 bases, and 8 bases lay outside the gene matches. Exclusion criteria comprised other autoimmune diseases, uncontrolled infections, pregnancy or lactation in patients. The diagnosis combined clinical symptoms, thyroxine, TRAb, thyroid ultrasound and orbital computed tomography scans. Amplification of the TCR beta CDR3 regions used RNA transcripts (as template). First-round RT-PCR used HTBI primers; second-round multiplex PCR followed. TCRdb fed the multiplex PCR reads into MiXCR, producing one record per CDR3 protein. This table holds a few hundred thousand distinct CDR3 sequences, about 40% found once. Turning to this clonotype: Its antigen is not identified.

Study findings and constraints: The 13-signature model separated ophthalmopathy from stable hyperthyroidism at around 88% sensitivity and almost 83% specificity.

Sample: peripheral blood or thyroid tissue (not recorded which). This sequence joins TRBV29-1 and TRBJ1-5, with TRBD1 matching 7 bases. This TCR was sampled from an adult man with Graves' hyperthyroidism. CDR3 protein: CSVGQGGRDQPQHF. The CDR3 DNA reads TGCAGCGTTGGACAGGGCGGTAGGGATCAGCCCCAGCATTTT.